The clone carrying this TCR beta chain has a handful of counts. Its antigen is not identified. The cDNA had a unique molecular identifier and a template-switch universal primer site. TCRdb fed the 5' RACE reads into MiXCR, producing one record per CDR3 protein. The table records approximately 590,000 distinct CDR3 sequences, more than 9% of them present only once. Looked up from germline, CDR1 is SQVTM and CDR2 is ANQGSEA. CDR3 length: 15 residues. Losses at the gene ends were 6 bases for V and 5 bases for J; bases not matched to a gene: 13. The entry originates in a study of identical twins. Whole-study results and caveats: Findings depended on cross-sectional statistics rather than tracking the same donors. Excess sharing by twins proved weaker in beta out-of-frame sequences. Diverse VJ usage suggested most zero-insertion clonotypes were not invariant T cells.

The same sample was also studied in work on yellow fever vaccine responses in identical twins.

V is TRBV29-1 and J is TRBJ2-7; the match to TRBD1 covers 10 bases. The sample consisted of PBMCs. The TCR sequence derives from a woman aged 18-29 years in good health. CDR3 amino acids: CSVAIPTGGPHEQYF. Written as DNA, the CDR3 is TGCAGCGTCGCGATCCCGACAGGGGGCCCTCACGAGCAGTACTTC.